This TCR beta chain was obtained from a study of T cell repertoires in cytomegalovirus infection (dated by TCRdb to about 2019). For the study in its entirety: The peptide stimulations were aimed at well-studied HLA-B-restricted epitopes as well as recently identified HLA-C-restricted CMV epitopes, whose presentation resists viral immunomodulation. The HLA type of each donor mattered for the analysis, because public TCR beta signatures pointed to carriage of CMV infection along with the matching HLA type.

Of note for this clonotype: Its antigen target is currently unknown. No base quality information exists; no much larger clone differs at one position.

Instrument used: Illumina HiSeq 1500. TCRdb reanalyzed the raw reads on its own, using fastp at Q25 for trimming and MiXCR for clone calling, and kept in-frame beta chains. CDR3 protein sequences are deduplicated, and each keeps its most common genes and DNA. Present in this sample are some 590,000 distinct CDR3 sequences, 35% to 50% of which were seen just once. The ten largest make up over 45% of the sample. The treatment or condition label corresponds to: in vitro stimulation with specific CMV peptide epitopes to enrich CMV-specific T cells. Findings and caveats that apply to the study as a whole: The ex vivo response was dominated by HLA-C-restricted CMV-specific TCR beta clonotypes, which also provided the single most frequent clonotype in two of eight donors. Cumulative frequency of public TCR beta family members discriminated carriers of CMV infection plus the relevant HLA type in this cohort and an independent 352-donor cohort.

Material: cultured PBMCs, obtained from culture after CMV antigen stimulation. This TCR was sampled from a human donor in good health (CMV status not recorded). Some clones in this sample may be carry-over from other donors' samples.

The CDR3 region: CASSPDRGEAFF. DNA sequence: TGTGCCAGCAGCCCGGACAGAGGTGAAGCTTTCTTT. This sequence uses TRBV12-3 or TRBV12-4 and TRBJ1-1; the D gene is possibly TRBD1, with 6 bases matching. Between the V and J ends, shortened by 6 bases and 7 bases respectively, the junction contains 12 bases. The CDR3 goes from the cysteine to the phenylalanine over 12 residues. Of the read, only the CDR3 DNA is kept; its 36 bases are in frame from base 1.